This T cell receptor (beta chain) was found in a study of cytomegalovirus exposure and HLA in healthy donors. Background on the study: The same platform was used for the roughly 120 validation repertoires and the roughly 640 first-cohort repertoires, a later analysis reported. Study-level points and caveats: Reports credit the classifier with highly specific, highly sensitive diagnosis of cytomegalovirus status. Under in vitro conditions, a few CMV-associated chains were confirmed as specific for CMV antigens. Some public TCRs appeared in many individuals, while most sequences were rare.

Profiling relied on immunoSEQ multiplex PCR, and the TCRdb table lists in-frame clones only, not all of them. In the table there are about 110,000 clones, about 85% of which are singletons. About this clone: Its antigen is unknown.

Germline CDR1 and CDR2: SGHDT and YYEEEE. The CDR3 runs 14 residues. V lost 2 bases, J lost 8 bases, and 2 bases stayed unmatched. The chain uses TRBV5-6 and TRBJ2-3; 13 bases are a match to TRBD2. The sequence came from a woman aged 18-29 years in good health and CMV-seronegative. Input material: PBMCs. The CDR3 nucleotides are TGTGCCAGCAGCTTACTAGCGGGGGGGCCTACGCAGTATTTT. Protein: CASSLLAGGPTQYF.